Described below is a single T cell receptor (beta chain) sequence and its context. Its antigen is unknown. No clone much larger than this one lies a single base away; base qualities are absent. The data originate from a study of cytomegalovirus exposure and HLA in healthy donors (dated by TCRdb to between 2016 and 2019). With respect to the entire study: An earlier analysis of some 620 of the donors reported over 250 Gb of sequence data and roughly 120 million unique TCR beta sequences obtained from some 170 million T cells. The number of typed donors differed by locus: roughly 620-640 for A, B, C, DRB1 and DQB1; approximately 540 for DQA1; approximately 610 for DPA1; and roughly 490 for DPB1. The study was designed to test whether signatures of past pathogen exposure could be identified by cataloging public T cell receptors. In the later analysis, no new phenotypic data were used to find candidate immune exposures; instead, reliance was placed on TCR beta sequences and their occurrence across donors. In a later genetic analysis, genome-wide SNP genotypes for about 55% of the roughly 670 donors were used, and that subset was treated as a discovery cohort. Because of strong linkage in the cohort, roughly 5 DR-DQ haplotypes were treated as single units for association and clustering. HLA typing included class I and class II loci at four-digit resolution. An early release covering around 630 HLA-typed donors comprised approximately 290 gigabases of sequencing data and tens of millions of unique TCR sequences. Along with the roughly 710-subject first cohort, a separate validation cohort of about 110 different subjects was used. The genetic ancestry cluster associated with self-reported Caucasian donors included about 84% of the 300 to 400 genotyped donors. To decide whether each TCR beta V gene segment behaved as functional or pseudogenic, an earlier analysis of fewer than 750 of the donors relied on high-throughput TCR beta sequencing. The study combined high-throughput TCR immunosequencing, statistical association of individual TCRs with disease status, and machine learning to predict cytomegalovirus infection status. Among roughly 400 genotyped donors of the cohort, an average of around 240,000 unique TCR beta nucleotide sequences were sequenced per donor, around 18% of them non-productive. The T cell repertoires of 550 to 850 subjects were profiled by immunosequencing and related to cytomegalovirus serostatus. To study patterns of TCR occurrence, a later analysis re-analyzed previously published TCR beta repertoires from around 670 donors and added high-resolution HLA genotyping. Every discovery cohort repertoire had been produced on one sequencing platform. Donor age, sex, ethnicity and CMV serostatus were compiled alongside the repertoire data.

The V end gives up 5 bases and the J end 1 base, leaving 5 bases in the junction not matched to a gene. The germline V gene yields SGHVS for CDR1 and FNYEAQ for CDR2. The cysteine opens and the phenylalanine closes a CDR3 of 16 amino acids. The read is trimmed to its CDR3 DNA, 48 bases read in frame from base 1. Receptor libraries were prepared by the immunoSEQ multiplex PCR assay. For the multiplex PCR, a mixture combining 60 forward primers for TCR Vbeta segments and 13 reverse primers for TCR Jbeta segments was used. The CDR3 region of rearranged TCR beta genes was amplified from genomic DNA with a multiplex PCR assay. The amplified TCR beta libraries were sequenced on the Illumina HiSeq System as 87-base-pair reads. The published analysis was carried out like this. A later analysis tallied around 82 million unique TCR beta chains across the approximately 670 repertoires, and roughly 11 million of those chains were shared by two or more donors. Raw reads were error-corrected and collapsed into unique sequences by a nearest-neighbor algorithm in which closely related sequences were merged to remove PCR and sequencing errors. Alignment of CDR3 sequences to IMGT reference sequences was used to assign V, D and J gene segments. Each retained sequence needed at least a six-nucleotide match to both a V gene segment and a J gene segment. Rearrangements were classified as productive when the CDR3 lacked stop codons and remained in frame with V and J, and all other rearrangements were classified as non-productive. Following IMGT convention, CDR3 was defined as the stretch from the second conserved V-encoded cysteine to the conserved J-encoded phenylalanine. The earlier analysis of 500 to 750 of the donors excluded any sequence lacking an unambiguous match to a single V gene segment. In an earlier analysis of roughly 600 of the donors, a V segment was called functional when productive rearrangements were above 56.7%, and segregating when the standard deviation between donors exceeded 5%. A statistical classification framework was built for diagnosing cytomegalovirus status from the catalog of TCR beta chain sequences. In a later analysis, V and J genes were assigned by comparing TCR nucleotide sequences against IMGT/GENE-DB human TR gene sequences. A later analysis assigned CDR3 sequences and most-parsimonious VDJ recombination scenarios with the TCRdist pipeline. In a later analysis, each TCR beta chain was defined by its CDR3 amino acid sequence together with its V-gene family, and reads lacking a unique V-gene family were excluded. A later analysis removed several hundred highly shared, low-generation-probability nucleotide sequences to deal with suspected cross-contamination and a sequencing artifact. In a later analysis, a clonal expansion index was calculated for each public chain from normalized within-repertoire ranks of inferred template counts. In a later analysis, generation probabilities were computed using a VDJ recombination model fitted to out-of-frame rearrangements, and the results were checked against IGoR. In a later analysis, hypergeometric tests were used to score TCR-TCR, TCR-HLA and TCR-CMV co-occurrence, with a repertoire-size bias correction applied to TCR pairs. False discovery rates were estimated in a later analysis by permuting HLA or CMV assignments 20 times. A later analysis grouped co-occurring TCRs with DBSCAN, adding TCRdist sequence similarity when clustering within HLA-allele-positive subsets. Co-occurrence clustering excluded repertoires with fewer than 30,000 or more than 120,000 public chains, plus five with anomalous nucleotide sharing. TCRdb retrieved this table from immuneACCESS and kept in-frame rearrangements only. Not all clones are present; in checked studies, unresolved V genes account for under half, and no reason is known for the remainder. The V and J calls and clone size come from that table; D and trimming were worked out from the DNA. Counted in this sample were about 150,000 clones; roughly 74% of them appeared once. The top ten constitute about 2.7% of the sample.

The cohort consisted of approximately 690 healthy bone marrow donors. At the time of sampling, every cohort member was nominally healthy, though immune exposures that went unrecorded were likely present. The donor tested CMV seronegative, placing the donor among the 350 or so seronegative members of the cohort. A peripheral blood sample was collected from each donor, and TCR beta sequencing was performed on peripheral blood mononuclear cells. Genomic DNA extraction from the blood cell samples was performed with the Qiagen DNeasy Blood Extraction Kit. Results and caveats for the whole study, not just this receptor: Because the 87-base-pair reads could not distinguish some IMGT-functional V segments, including TRBV6-2 and TRBV6-3, those segments were excluded. In a later analysis, HLA-associated TCR beta chains were found to be more clonally expanded and to have lower generation probabilities than equally common non-associated chains. Compared with the approximately 720-donor mean, donors in an Asian-associated ancestry cluster had fewer N-insertions in productive TCRs, according to a later genetic analysis. V-gene and J-gene trimming of TCR beta chains was associated with a missense DCLRE1C variant in a later genetic analysis, and the association was replicated in an independent cohort. According to a later analysis, parvovirus B19, influenza, CMV and Epstein-Barr virus appeared linked to several top co-occurrence clusters. In a later analysis, TCR association rates were found to vary across HLA loci, with the most associated TCRs seen for DRB1 alleles and the fewest for HLA-C alleles. Three of the identified cytomegalovirus-associated TCR beta chains were confirmed in vitro to be specific for cytomegalovirus antigens. Broadly in line with IMGT annotations, most TCR beta V segments showed up in productive rearrangements about 87% or about 30% of the time in an earlier analysis of around 600 of the donors. The study listed 164 TCR beta chains as associated with cytomegalovirus. In this cohort, only TCR beta chains were sequenced, and detectable features were limited by the absence of alpha or paired-chain data. Because counts were too low, around 17 rarely observed V segments, including chromosome 9 orphons, were left out of the earlier analysis of 587 of the donors. In a later analysis, more than 15,000 TCR beta sequences were associated with specific HLA alleles at a false discovery rate of 0.05. A cluster of highly shared sequence variants was judged likely to represent a technical artifact of the sequencing pipeline. The classifier was reported to diagnose cytomegalovirus status with high specificity and sensitivity in both the original cohort and the validation cohort. Strong co-occurrence of HLA alleles, especially DR and DQ, made assigning TCR associations to individual alleles difficult. In a later analysis, most CMV-associated TCR beta chains were found to appear HLA-restricted, with HLA associations seemingly driven largely by CMV exposure. Across donors, most TCR sequences were observed very rarely, whereas some public TCRs were present in many individuals. A further reported finding was that TCR beta sequences accurately predicted the HLA-A and HLA-B alleles for most subjects in the first cohort. Because HLA typing was missing for some donors at each locus, association tests included only the typed subset. Immune exposure information for the cohort was limited to CMV serostatus. Linkage disequilibrium might explain the correlated functional status among segregating V segments, but an unknown experimental factor could not be excluded. Presence/absence analyses assumed roughly uniform sequencing depth across donors, an assumption that may not hold. It was suggested by the authors that the approach could potentially be generalized to other disease states and immunological phenotypes.

The specimen was PBMCs. This clonotype was obtained from a man between 18 and 35 years old in good health and CMV-seronegative. Recombination joined TRBV7-6 with TRBJ1-4, with 9 bases in between that match TRBD1. The sequence in DNA is TGTGCCAGCAGCAACAGGGGGCGCGGAACTAATGAAAAACTGTTTTTT. Translated, it gives CASSNRGRGTNEKLFF.